This T cell receptor beta chain was recovered during a study of Ad26.COV2.S vaccination and SARS-CoV-2 variants. Noted treatment: 19 received Ad26.COV2.S at low or high dose, single or two shots; five or six received placebo; per-sample allocation not given. Collection of samples fell on day 63 after the first vaccine or placebo injection. Measured with immunoSEQ multiplex PCR; TCRdb has only the in-frame clones, and not every one. The sample contains about 680,000 clones, more than 70% of which appear only once. Germline CDR1 is SGHTA and CDR2 is FQGNSA. The length of the CDR3 is 14 residues. V lost 1 base and J lost 0, with 4 bases in between.

The origin of this receptor is a person aged 18-65 years who received the Ad26.COV2.S COVID-19 vaccine or a placebo. The sequenced sample was peripheral blood, obtained in a trial of Ad26.COV2.S vaccine versus placebo. The chain joins TRBV7-2 to TRBJ2-4; no clear D gene. CDR3 loop: CASSLDLAKNIQYF. CDR3 coding DNA: TGTGCCAGCAGCTTAGATCTAGCCAAAAACATTCAGTACTTC.